One and the same sample provided the 18 T cell receptor beta chains below, sequenced in a study of T-cell reconstitution after alpha-beta-depleted transplantation in children. Unique molecular identifiers featured in how the TCRbeta library was prepared. Each CDR3 protein gets one entry after TCRdb re-called the PCR reads with MiXCR. The sample includes roughly 610,000 distinct CDR3 sequences, roughly a tenth of them seen just once. Material: PBMCs from the stem cell graft donor, obtained from the stem cell graft. These TCRs come from a human donor who donated a stem cell graft to a child with acute myeloid leukemia.

This clonotype was seen a handful of times. This chain uses TRBV7-2 with TRBJ2-1; D may be TRBD2 (6 bases). The V end lost 5 bases, the J end lost 10 bases, and 12 bases lay between the germline ends. The CDR3 covers 12 residues. Germline V CDR1 and CDR2: SGHTA, FQGNSA. The CDR3 region is CASSQRSGEQFF. CDR3 sequence (DNA): TGTGCCAGCAGCCAGAGGAGCGGGGAGCAGTTCTTC. Together with reference TRBV7-2 and TRBJ2-1, the CDR3 gives the full variable domain: GAGVSQSPSNKVTEKGKDVELRCDPISGHTALYWYRQSLGQGLEFLIYFQGNSAPDKSGLPSDRFSAERTGGSVSTLTIQRTQQEDSAVYLCASSQRSGEQFFGPGTRLTVL.

The chain uses TRBV7-9 and TRBJ2-1; a possible D gene is TRBD2 (6 bases). Germline values: CDR1 SEHNR, CDR2 FQNEAQ (reference sequence). The length of the CDR3 is 16 residues. Trimming pared 1 base from V and 8 bases from J, leaving 18 bases between. CDR3 in amino acids: CASSLEKGLPGHEQFF. The DNA for the CDR3 is TGTGCCAGCAGCTTAGAGAAGGGACTTCCTGGCCATGAGCAGTTCTTC.

This clonotype was counted at least ten times. This chain links TRBV20-1 with TRBJ2-7; TRBD2 agrees at 7 bases. The V gene's germline CDR1 is DFQATT and CDR2 SNEGSKA (reference sequence). The CDR3 spans 14 residues. V trimming: 4 bases; J trimming: 1 base; junction bases outside the gene matches: 7. As DNA, the CDR3 is TGCAGTGCTACATGGACTAGAACATCCTACGAGCAGTACTTC. Protein: CSATWTRTSYEQYF.

This clonotype came up once. The chain has TRBV15 and TRBJ2-3; D unclear. The germline V gene encodes CDR1 LNHNV and CDR2 YYDKDF (reference sequence). The CDR3 is 16 amino acids. V shed 0 bases and J shed 2 bases, with 12 bases lying between them. The CDR3 region is CATSRERGGITDTQYF. CDR3 coding DNA: TGTGCCACCAGCAGAGAACGCGGTGGAATCACAGATACGCAGTATTTT. Drawing the rest from reference TRBV15 and TRBJ2-3, the complete variable domain is DAMVIQNPRYQVTQFGKPVTLSCSQTLNHNVMYWYQQKSSQAPKLLFHYYDKDFNNEADTPDNFQSRRPNTSFCFLDIRSPGLGDTAMYLCATSRERGGITDTQYFGPGTRLTVL.

This clonotype was detected ten times or more. The CDR3 DNA sequence: TGTGCCAGCAGCCGCTCAGGGGCGCTTGGAGAGACCCAGTACTTC. This encodes CASSRSGALGETQYF. The rearrangement links TRBV28 to TRBJ2-5; D is perhaps TRBD1 (6 bases). The CDR3 is 15 residues long. The germline gives CDR1 MDHEN, CDR2 SYDVKM. V lost 6 bases and J 4 bases, leaving 18 bases between the germline ends.

This clonotype was seen a few times. This sequence joins TRBV5-1 and TRBJ2-4; 10 bases fit TRBD1. The V gene's germline CDR1 is SGHRS and CDR2 YFSETQ. Losses at the gene ends were 5 bases for V and 1 base for J; bases not matched to a gene: 9. This CDR3 region has 17 residues. CDR3 in DNA: TGCGCCAGCAGTGGGACAGGGGTTAGTTCCGCCAAAAACATTCAGTACTTC. It codes for CASSGTGVSSAKNIQYF.

This clonotype showed up just a few times. The chain carries TRBV6-5 and TRBJ2-5; tentatively, D is TRBD2 (5 bases). Germline CDR1 and CDR2: MNHEY and SVGAGI. Trimming took off 3 bases at V and 5 bases at J, with 13 bases between the two ends. The CDR3 totals 14 residues. The CDR3 DNA reads TGTGCCAGCAGTTATGGTCCGGGGTGGGAGACCCAGTACTTC. Translating gives CASSYGPGWETQYF.

The gene calls are TRBV27 and TRBJ2-3; tentatively, D is TRBD2 (6 bases). The CDR3 consists of 16 residues. The germline V gene has CDR1 MNHEY and CDR2 SMNVEV (reference sequence). V was shortened by 5 bases and J by 2 bases, with 17 bases between the two germline ends. The CDR3, as DNA: TGTGCCAGCAGTGTCCGACTAGTGAGTCCCACAGATACGCAGTATTTT. Translation gives CASSVRLVSPTDTQYF.

The chain uses TRBV20-1 and TRBJ2-1, with 9 nucleotides matching TRBD1. This CDR3 has 14 amino acids. Germline CDR1 is DFQATT and CDR2 is SNEGSKA (reference sequence). The V gene end was trimmed by 6 bases and the J gene end by 5 bases; junction bases not matched to a gene: 8. CDR3 protein: CSAPGQGRNNEQFF. CDR3 bases: TGCAGTGCCCCAGGACAGGGGAGAAACAATGAGCAGTTCTTC.

The chain links TRBV27 to TRBJ1-2, with TRBD1 matching 7 bases. CDR1 is MNHEY, CDR2 SMNVEV, per germline (reference sequence). The CDR3 has 15 amino acids. Trimming removed 5 bases from V and 7 bases from J; junction bases left unmatched: 13. The CDR3 DNA sequence: TGTGCCAGCAGTACTATTCAGGACAGGTTATTTGGCTACACCTTC. Translating gives CASSTIQDRLFGYTF.

The V and J genes are TRBV24-1 and TRBJ1-1; D may be TRBD1 (6 bases). CDR3 length: 14 residues. V lost 9 bases and J 3 bases, leaving 16 bases between the germline ends. Germline V gene sequence: CDR1 KGHDR, CDR2 SFDVKD. CDR3 sequence: CATRRGGPDTEAFF. CDR3 sequence (DNA): TGTGCCACCCGAAGGGGGGGCCCGGACACTGAAGCTTTCTTT.

The rearrangement uses TRBV5-1 and TRBJ2-1, with 9 bases aligning to TRBD2. The germline CDR1 and CDR2 sequences are SGHRS and YFSETQ. V was pared by 5 bases and J by 4 bases, with 4 bases of the junction left unmatched. This CDR3 region has 14 residues. CDR3 loop: CASRSAGGYNEQFF. The CDR3, as DNA: TGCGCCAGCAGATCTGCGGGAGGGTACAATGAGCAGTTCTTC. Full variable domain (rest looked up from reference TRBV5-1 and TRBJ2-1): KAGVTQTPRYLIKTRGQQVTLSCSPISGHRSVSWYQQTPGQGLQFLFEYFSETQRNKGNFPGRFSGRQFSNSRSEMNVSTLELGDSALYLCASRSAGGYNEQFFGPGTRLTVL.

A remark on this clonotype: A much bigger clone sits one base away, suggesting this may be a read error. Likely a read error: the CDR3 ends without its conserved phenylalanine or tryptophan. The chain has TRBV29-1 and TRBJ2-3; tentatively, D is TRBD2 (6 bases). CDR1 SQVTM and CDR2 ANQGSEA come from the germline V gene. The length of the CDR3 is 14 residues. Trimming took 4 bases from V and 3 from J, leaving 14 bases between them. CDR3 sequence reads: CSVASAGITDTQYL. CDR3 bases: TGCAGCGTTGCATCAGCGGGTATTACAGATACGCAGTATTTA.

The gene calls are TRBV7-8 and TRBJ2-1; 10 nucleotides match TRBD2. The CDR3 has 14 amino acids. After removal of 7 bases from V and 10 bases from J, the junction contained 10 bases not matched to a gene. Per the germline V gene, CDR1 is SGHVS and CDR2 is FQNEAQ. The CDR3 nucleotides are TGTGCCAGCACCCAGCGGGAGGGCCTTTGGGAGCAGTTCTTC. Translating it yields CASTQREGLWEQFF.

In this sample, this clonotype turned up a few times. J is TRBJ1-5 and V is TRBV27; the D gene is possibly TRBD1 (5 bases). Germline V gives CDR1 MNHEY, CDR2 SMNVEV (reference sequence). Trimming shortened V by 6 bases and J by 6 bases, and 18 bases separated the two germline ends. The CDR3 sequence is 15 residues long. CDR3: CASSPVWGVGQPQHF. The CDR3 nucleotides are TGTGCCAGCAGCCCAGTCTGGGGGGTGGGTCAGCCCCAGCATTTT.

J is TRBJ2-4 and V is TRBV20-1; 7 positions agree with TRBD2. Germline CDR1 DFQATT, CDR2 SNEGSKA (reference sequence). J was trimmed by 4 bases and V by 5 bases; bases with no gene match: 8. The CDR3 loop spans 14 amino acids. The CDR3 region is CSALLRDYKNIQYF. CDR3 nucleotides: TGCAGTGCTCTGTTACGGGACTATAAAAACATTCAGTACTTC.

This clonotype was observed a handful of times. The rearrangement joins TRBV20-1 to TRBJ2-3; TRBD2 aligns across 9 bases. J was trimmed by 1 base and V by 4 bases; bases with no gene match: 6. The CDR3 consists of 15 residues. The germline gives CDR1 DFQATT, CDR2 SNEGSKA (reference sequence). As DNA, the CDR3 is TGCAGTGCTATTCCTAGCGGGACCCGCACAGATACGCAGTATTTT. Amino acid sequence: CSAIPSGTRTDTQYF.

This clonotype has a handful of counts. The chain is built from TRBV6-2 or TRBV6-3 and TRBJ2-7; D is unresolved. Germline V gene data show CDR1 as MNHEY and CDR2 as SVGEGT. The CDR3 runs 13 residues. V lost 2 bases, J lost 4 bases, and 9 bases lay in between. The CDR3 protein is CASSYTLVYEQYF. The CDR3 coding sequence is TGTGCCAGCAGTTACACGCTAGTTTACGAGCAGTACTTC.